This T cell receptor (beta chain) was retrieved from a study of HIV-infected patients and healthy controls. Findings of the study overall: HIV-associated CDR3 frequencies dropped significantly during therapy; CMV-associated ones, mostly rising, changed nonsignificantly.

This clonotype has ten or more counts. Its specificity is unknown. The CDR3 totals 13 residues. Germline-derived CDR1 and CDR2 are SNHLY and FYNNEI. J gave up 5 bases and V 9 bases, and 8 bases lay outside the gene matches. cDNA was made from about 480 ng RNA using alpha and beta constant primers. Separate chain-specific third strand synthesis with multiplexing indices produced the alpha and beta libraries. One primer pair amplified all rearrangements per chain; each cDNA got molecular barcodes. The library had 12-nucleotide molecular identifiers formed by two random hexamers joined together. A short first PCR added P5 and P7 adapter elements and a second index. MiXCR, run by TCRdb on the 5' RACE reads, gives a single entry per CDR3 protein. The profile covers more than 15,000 distinct CDR3 sequences, with 5.5% appearing a single time and 1.5% to 2% taken by the ten largest. All unsorted peripheral T cells were captured because whole blood was used without fractionation.

The TCR originated in an adult in good health. The chain joins TRBV2 to TRBJ1-2; 8 bases map to TRBD1. The sequenced sample was blood. CDR3 residues: CASRRGQGYGYTF. The CDR3 DNA reads as TGTGCCAGTAGAAGAGGACAGGGATATGGCTACACCTTC.